The present TCR beta chain was sequenced within a study of immune evolution from preneoplasia to lung adenocarcinoma. Measured with immunoSEQ multiplex PCR; TCRdb has only the in-frame clones, and not every one. Of approximately 4,500 clones in the sample, approximately 90% were seen once. Patients had resection in Japan or China between the mid-2010s and the late 2010s. The CDR3 loop spans 16 amino acids. From germline, CDR1 is LNHDA and CDR2 SQIVND (reference sequence). The ends lost 7 bases at V and 0 bases at J; junction bases unmatched: 10. The V and J genes are TRBV19 and TRBJ2-7; 9 nucleotides line up with TRBD1. The sequencing input was FFPE invasive lung adenocarcinoma tissue. This clonotype was sampled from a person aged 45 to 59 with lung adenocarcinoma. CDR3 region: CASTPRGTGNSYEQYF. CDR3 DNA: TGTGCCAGTACCCCCCGAGGGACAGGGAACTCCTACGAGCAGTACTTC.